A selection of T cell receptor beta chains follows, all from one sample in a study of identical twins. TCRdb re-called the 5' RACE reads with MiXCR, one entry per CDR3 protein. The repertoire holds 1.5 million to 2 million distinct CDR3 sequences, around 33% seen once, with roughly 0.3% in the top ten. Material: cord blood. The receptors stem from a newborn girl in good health. The CDR3 runs from the conserved cysteine through the conserved F or W. D genes are given only for firm matches. Part of the rows lack a size; the others show once, few, many or a class for expanded clones.

J | length | D | V | size | DNA | CDR3
TRBJ2-1 | 16 | - | TRBV5-5 | - | TGTGCCAGCAGCTTGGCCCCCAGCAGACGATACAATGAGCAGTTCTTC | CASSLAPSRRYNEQFF
TRBJ1-1 | 17 | - | TRBV2 | - | TGTGCCAGCAGTGAGGAGGGCCGGTGGGGCCTCGACACTGAAGCTTTCTTT | CASSEEGRWGLDTEAFF
TRBJ2-7 | 16 | - | TRBV25-1 | many | TGTGCCAGCAGTGGGACGGGACTCAGGAGCTCCTACGAGCAGTACTTC | CASSGTGLRSSYEQYF
TRBJ2-1 | 14 | TRBD2 | TRBV25-1 | - | TGTGCCGGCAGTGCTAGCGGCTCCTACAATGAGCAGTTCTTC | CAGSASGSYNEQFF
TRBJ2-1 | 12 | - | TRBV10-3 | - | TGTGCCATCAGTGAGTCGGCGTATGAGCAGTTCTTC | CAISESAYEQFF
TRBJ1-5 | 13 | - | TRBV7-2 | once | TGTGCCAGCAGCTCAGGACGTTCTCAGCCCCGGCATTTT | CASSSGRSQPRHF
TRBJ2-3 | 15 | TRBD2 | TRBV20-1 | - | TGCAGTGCCGGGGGGGAGCGGGAGGGCACAGATACGCAGTATTTT | CSAGGEREGTDTQYF
TRBJ2-7 | 16 | TRBD2 | TRBV20-1 | - | TGCAGTGCCCAAGAACGCAGGACTAGCGGGATCGGTGAGCAGTACTTC | CSAQERRTSGIGEQYF
TRBJ2-3 | 15 | TRBD2 | TRBV20-1 | - | TGCGGTGCTAGAGCCGGCACTAGCGGGTCGAATACGCAGTATTTT | CGARAGTSGSNTQYF
TRBJ1-5 | 13 | - | TRBV12-3/TRBV12-4 | few | TGTGCCAGCATCCCCAAGTTAGGGCAGCCCCAGCATTTT | CASIPKLGQPQHF
TRBJ1-1 | 13 | - | TRBV27 | - | TGTGCCAGCAGGTTACGGGGCGGCCGCGAAGCTTTCTTT | CASRLRGGREAFF
TRBJ2-5 | 14 | - | TRBV12-3/TRBV12-4 | few | TGTGCCAGCGGTGGCAGCGGAAATCAAGAGACCCAGTACTTC | CASGGSGNQETQYF
TRBJ2-5 | 15 | - | TRBV5-1 | - | TGCGCCAGCAGCTTGGCAGCGGCAGACCAAGAGACCCAGTACTTC | CASSLAAADQETQYF
TRBJ1-4 | 16 | TRBD1 | TRBV20-1 | - | TGCAGTGCTAGAGGCCCTTACAGGGGGTGGGGTGAAAAACTGTTTTTT | CSARGPYRGWGEKLFF
TRBJ1-4 | 14 | - | TRBV20-1 | - | TGCAGTGCTAGATCGTGGCCTGGGCCAGAAAAACTGTTTTTT | CSARSWPGPEKLFF
TRBJ1-5 | 12 | - | TRBV14 | - | TGTGCCAGCAGGGGCGAAAGTCAGCCCCAGCATTTT | CASRGESQPQHF
TRBJ2-1 | 12 | - | TRBV25-1 | many | TGTGCCAGCAGTGTTTTATACAATGAGCAGTTCTTC | CASSVLYNEQFF
TRBJ2-1 | 13 | - | TRBV9 | - | TGTGCCAGCAGCGTAGTCCAGGGGAATGAGCAGTTCTTC | CASSVVQGNEQFF